These 5 T cell receptor beta chains came from one sample sequenced in a study of STAT5B mutations in CD4+ large granular lymphocyte leukemia. Produced via immunoSEQ multiplex PCR; TCRdb's table is partial and in-frame only. The sample has 20,000 to 25,000 clones, 75% seen once. What was sequenced was CD4+ T cells from blood buffy coats. Every receptor here comes from a human donor in good health.

The rearrangement uses TRBV19 and TRBJ2-7, with D perhaps given as TRBD1 or TRBD2 (5 bases each). Germline loops: CDR1 LNHDA, CDR2 SQIVND (reference sequence). CDR3 length equals 17 residues. V lost 0 bases, J lost 0 bases, and 15 bases lay in between. CDR3 in amino acids: CASSIDGAAGRSYEQYF. The DNA of the CDR3 is TGTGCCAGTAGTATAGATGGGGCGGCGGGCCGCTCCTACGAGCAGTACTTC.

The chain has TRBV6-4 and TRBJ2-5; D is uncertain. The germline V gene encodes CDR1 MRHNA and CDR2 SNTAGT. V was cut by 11 bases and J by 0 bases, with 13 bases left in between. CDR3 size: 13 residues. Here the CDR3 reads CAPRLSYQETQYF. CDR3 coding DNA: TGTGCCCCTCGACTCAGCTACCAAGAGACCCAGTACTTC.

The V and J genes are TRBV11-1 and TRBJ2-7, with a possible D match to TRBD1 (6 bases). Per the germline V gene, CDR1 is SGHAT and CDR2 is FQDESV (reference sequence). Trimming took 3 bases from V and 6 from J, leaving 15 bases between them. This CDR3 spans 14 amino acids. CDR3 residues: CASSLVRGSVEQYF. The CDR3 DNA reads as TGTGCCAGCAGCTTGGTCAGGGGTTCGGTCGAGCAGTACTTC.

The V and J genes are TRBV5-1 and TRBJ2-5, with 9 positions matching TRBD2. The germline CDR1 and CDR2 sequences are SGHRS and YFSETQ. The V and J ends lost 2 bases and 5 bases, in that order; junction bases with no gene match: 4. There are 14 residues in the CDR3. In nucleotides, the CDR3 is TGCGCCAGCAGCTTTAGCGGGAGTCGGGAGACCCAGTACTTC. Protein sequence: CASSFSGSRETQYF. Filled out from reference TRBV5-1 and TRBJ2-5, the complete variable domain reads KAGVTQTPRYLIKTRGQQVTLSCSPISGHRSVSWYQQTPGQGLQFLFEYFSETQRNKGNFPGRFSGRQFSNSRSEMNVSTLELGDSALYLCASSFSGSRETQYFGPGTRLLVL.

In its sample, this clone was seen a few times. The chain has TRBV4-1 and TRBJ2-7; D is unclear. CDR1 is MGHRA, CDR2 YSYEKL, per germline. V lost 2 bases and J 3 bases, leaving 5 bases between the germline ends. There are 12 residues in the CDR3. CDR3 residues: CASSQSDYEQYF. CDR3 in DNA: TGCGCCAGCAGCCAATCCGACTACGAGCAGTACTTC.